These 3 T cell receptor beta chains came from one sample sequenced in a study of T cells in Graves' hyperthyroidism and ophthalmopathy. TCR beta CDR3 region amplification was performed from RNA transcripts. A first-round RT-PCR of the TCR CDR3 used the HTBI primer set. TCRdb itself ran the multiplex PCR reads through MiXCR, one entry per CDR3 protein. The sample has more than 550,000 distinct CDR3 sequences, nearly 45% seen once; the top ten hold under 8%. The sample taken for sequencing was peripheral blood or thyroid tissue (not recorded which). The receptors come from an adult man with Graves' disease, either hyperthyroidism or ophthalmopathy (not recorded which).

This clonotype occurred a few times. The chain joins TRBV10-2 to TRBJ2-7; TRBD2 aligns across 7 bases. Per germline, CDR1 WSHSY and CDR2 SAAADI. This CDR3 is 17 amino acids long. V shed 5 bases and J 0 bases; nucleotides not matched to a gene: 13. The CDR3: CASSNPWEGLSSYEQYF. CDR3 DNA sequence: TGCGCCAGCAGTAACCCCTGGGAGGGACTAAGCTCCTACGAGCAGTACTTC.

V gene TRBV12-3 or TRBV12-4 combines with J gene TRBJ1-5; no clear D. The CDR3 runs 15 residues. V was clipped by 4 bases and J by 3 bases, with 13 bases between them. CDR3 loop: CASSYSKLPNQPQHF. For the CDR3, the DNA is TGTGCCAGCAGTTACTCGAAACTCCCCAATCAGCCCCAGCATTTT.

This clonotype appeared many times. The CDR3 loop is CSVTPGGGGYTF. The CDR3, as DNA: TGCAGCGTTACCCCAGGGGGAGGTGGCTACACCTTC. The gene calls are TRBV29-1 and TRBJ1-2; TRBD1 matches at 7 bases. Germline assignment: CDR1 SQVTM and CDR2 ANQGSEA. Trimming cost V 5 bases and J 7 bases; bases outside gene matches: 7. The CDR3 is 12 residues long.